The source of this T cell receptor (beta chain) is a study of CD8 T cells in ankylosing spondylitis (dated by TCRdb to the late 2010s). About the study as a whole: To find TCR variants linked to disease, the study profiled T cell receptor beta repertoires in ankylosing spondylitis patients and healthy donors. Peripheral blood samples were taken, and synovial fluid was additionally collected from ankylosing spondylitis patients. The full study cohort was made up of under 30 ankylosing spondylitis patients and around 100 healthy donors. Here is what the overall study found, with its caveats: The disease-linked clones showed a CD8+ phenotype and occurred at relatively low frequencies in peripheral blood. The disease-linked clones were reported to be significantly enriched in matched synovial fluid samples from ankylosing spondylitis patients. Some motif variants had previously been reported in the synovial fluid and blood of reactive arthritis patients, which suggests shared mechanisms of disease initiation. A TCR beta motif made up of fewer than 10 highly homologous amino acid variants appeared to be characteristic of blood from ankylosing spondylitis patients.

In this sample, this clonotype turned up a few times. Its antigen is currently not known. No per-base quality is available; no much larger clone lies one base away. The sequencer listed for this sample is Illumina HiSeq 2500. Quantitative 5'-RACE with molecular barcodes was the method used to prepare the TCR beta libraries. Per the source publication's procedure: A new computational method based on a probabilistic model of VDJ rearrangement was used to identify disease-linked TCR variants. In TCRdb, the public reads were trimmed at Q25 with fastp and aligned with MiXCR, with productive beta chains retained. Every entry covers one CDR3 protein and lists the most common genes and DNA from its rows. TCRdb, rather than the study authors, made the V and J calls. Here the sample has 250,000 to 400,000 distinct CDR3 sequences; about 9.9% occur a single time. The top ten clones comprise roughly 9% of the sample.

The sample was blood, either unsorted or a sorted T cell fraction (not recorded which). This TCR derives from a female donor with ankylosing spondylitis or in good health (not recorded which).

The bases read TGTGCCATCTCCCCTCCGGGCGAGCAGTTCTTC. Its protein product is CAISPPGEQFF. The sequence is built from TRBV10-3 and TRBJ2-1; the D segment cannot be called with confidence. The CDR3 numbers 11 residues from cysteine through phenylalanine. Of the read, only the CDR3 DNA is kept; its 33 bases are in frame from base 1. Via the germline V gene, CDR1 is ENHRY and CDR2 SYGVKD. V is cut by 8 bases and J by 10 bases, and the space between the germline ends is 12 bases.